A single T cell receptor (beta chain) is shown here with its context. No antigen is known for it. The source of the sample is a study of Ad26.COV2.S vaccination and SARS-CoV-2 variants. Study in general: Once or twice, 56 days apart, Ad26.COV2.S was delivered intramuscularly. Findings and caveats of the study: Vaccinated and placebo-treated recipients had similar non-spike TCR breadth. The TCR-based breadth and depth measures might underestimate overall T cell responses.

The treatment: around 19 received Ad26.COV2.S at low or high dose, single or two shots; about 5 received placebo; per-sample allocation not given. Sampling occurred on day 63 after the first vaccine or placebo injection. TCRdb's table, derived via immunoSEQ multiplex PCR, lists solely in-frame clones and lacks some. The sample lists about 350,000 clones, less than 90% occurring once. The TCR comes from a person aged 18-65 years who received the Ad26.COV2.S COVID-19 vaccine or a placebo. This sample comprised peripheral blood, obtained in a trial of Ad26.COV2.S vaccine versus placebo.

In nucleotides, the CDR3 is TGTGCCAGCAGCCAACAGAGCCAAGCTTTCTTT. Translation gives CASSQQSQAFF. The rearrangement joins TRBV6-5 to TRBJ1-1; D call uncertain. This CDR3 is built from 11 residues. Germline assignment: CDR1 MNHEY and CDR2 SVGAGI. V lost 6 bases to trimming and J lost 9 bases, with 11 bases between them.